This TCR beta chain was sequenced during a study of shared clonotypes between healthy human individuals. Study context: Donor composition was a couple of women and a few men, aged 18 to 49. General study findings and limits: Researchers sampled blood only, noting tissue repertoires likely differ. Memory subsets generally showed smaller estimated richness than naive subsets did.

Libraries were prepared by immunoSEQ multiplex PCR; TCRdb keeps only in-frame clonotypes and omits some of them. The top ten clones hold 0.3% to 0.4% of a sample with millions of clones, more than 80% of them seen once. Remarks on this clone: Antigen unknown.

Researchers partitioned CD4+ cells into CD45RA+ naive and CD45RA-negative memory subsets. Germline CDR1 reads LGHNA; CDR2 reads YSLEER. The CDR3 contains 13 residues. Trimming took 1 base from V and 4 from J, leaving 7 bases between them. Sequencing was done on a sample of naive CD4+ T cells from PBMCs. Subset specified: CD45RA+ positively selected. This TCR came from a young man in good health. Some clones in this sample may be carry-over from other donors' samples. The chain combines TRBV4-3 with TRBJ2-5, with D hard to call. In nucleotides, the CDR3 is TGCGCCAGCAGCCAAGGAAACAGAGAGACCCAGTACTTC. This gives the protein CASSQGNRETQYF.